The source of this TCR beta chain is a study of blood T cell repertoires in COVID-19. Study at large: COVID-19 samples, acute and convalescent, were from the United States, Italy and Spain. Sources were T cells, B-cell-depleted T cells, or PBMCs; the material itself was cDNA or gDNA.

The CDR3 totals 17 residues. Germline loops: CDR1 MDHEN, CDR2 SYDVKM. J lost 5 bases, V lost 1 base, and 11 bases had no gene match. Methods used by the authors: Amplification from reference gene primers served as the basis for estimated nucleated cell counts. The assay was immunoSEQ multiplex PCR, and TCRdb's table has in-frame clones only and misses some. D and trimming come from the DNA, and the V and J calls and clone size come from that table. Among roughly 200,000 clones listed, approximately 84% were seen once. The source is a woman in her 70s with active or convalescent COVID-19. The V and J genes are TRBV28 and TRBJ2-5; 9 positions agree with TRBD1. The source material was peripheral blood. This CDR3 is CASSLLDTGGVSETQYF. In DNA, the CDR3 is TGTGCCAGCAGTTTATTGGATACAGGGGGCGTTTCGGAGACCCAGTACTTC.